The clone carrying this T cell receptor (beta chain) was seen many times. Its antigen is currently unknown. These data are taken from a study of read filtering for tumor transcriptome and immune sequencing. Study-wide background: R-ISS stage counts were eight or nine for I, 15 to 20 for II, six or seven for III. RNA-seq yielded only roughly 80 to 1,400 TCR reads, IR-seq about 3.5 to 10.27 million. Study findings and constraints: Correlation between methods rose after single-read clonotypes were removed.

This library used approximately 0.4 ug RNA and molecular barcoded adaptors spanning alpha/delta and beta/gamma chains. TCRdb used MiXCR to reprocess the reads, holding one entry per CDR3 protein. Of roughly 67,000 distinct CDR3 sequences in the sample, roughly a fifth were seen once. This CDR3 is 11 amino acids long. Trimming removed 5 bases at V and 6 bases at J, with 7 bases between. Germline CDR1 is DFQATT and CDR2 is SNEGSKA (reference sequence). Bone marrow was sampled from every patient at the time of active disease. The receptor's source is a donor aged 40 or older with multiple myeloma. The V call is TRBV20-1, the J call TRBJ2-2; D remains unclear. Sequenced input: a population of CD138-negative cells sorted from bone marrow. The CDR3 spells CSAPRPGELFF. CDR3 DNA: TGCAGTGCTCCTCGGCCCGGGGAGCTGTTTTTT.